These 10 T cell receptor beta chains were sequenced from one sample in a study of cytomegalovirus exposure and HLA in healthy donors. The primer mix had 60 Vbeta and 13 Jbeta primers. Clones were sequenced by immunoSEQ multiplex PCR, and TCRdb holds only the in-frame ones, with some missing. The sample shows some 130,000 clones, 78% of them seen only once. The sample was PBMCs. The receptors here all came from a female donor in good health and CMV-seronegative.

The genes are TRBV5-6 and TRBJ2-1; 8 nucleotides agree with TRBD2. CDR3 length: 16 amino acids. Germline values: CDR1 SGHDT, CDR2 YYEEEE. Trimming removed 5 bases from V and 1 base from J; junction bases left unmatched: 8. CDR3 coding DNA: TGTGCCAGCAGTTTCTCGAGCGGGAGATCCTACAATGAGCAGTTCTTC. It yields the protein CASSFSSGRSYNEQFF.

This rearrangement joins TRBV5-4 to TRBJ1-2; TRBD1 matches at 8 bases. CDR3 length equals 15 residues. CDR1 and CDR2 from the germline V gene are SGHNT and YYREEE (reference sequence). Trimming removed 1 base from V and 2 bases from J; junction bases left unmatched: 4. The CDR3 nucleotides are TGTGCCAGCAGCTTGAGGCAGGGGGCGAACTATGGCTACACCTTC. Amino acids: CASSLRQGANYGYTF.

This clone was detected a few times. The chain uses TRBV10-2 and TRBJ1-1; 8 bases align to TRBD1. The V and J ends lost 6 bases and 7 bases, in that order; junction bases with no gene match: 10. The germline gives CDR1 WSHSY, CDR2 SAAADI. The CDR3 sequence is 14 residues long. The CDR3 nucleotides read TGCGCCAGCAGGCCCCCTGCCGGGACAGGTGAAGCTTTCTTT. Its protein is CASRPPAGTGEAFF.

The V gene is TRBV7-9, the J gene TRBJ2-1; 9 bases are a match to TRBD2. V shed 5 bases and J 6 bases; nucleotides not matched to a gene: 8. This CDR3 is built from 15 residues. The germline V gene encodes CDR1 SEHNR and CDR2 FQNEAQ (reference sequence). In DNA, the CDR3 is TGTGCCAGCAGCCCGGGCGGGAGGGGGAGCAATGAGCAGTTCTTC. Translating gives CASSPGGRGSNEQFF. The entire variable domain, with the rest obtained from reference TRBV7-9 and TRBJ2-1, is as follows: DTGVSQNPRHKITKRGQNVTFRCDPISEHNRLYWYRQTLGQGPEFLTYFQNEAQLEKSRLLSDRFSAERPKGSFSTLEIQRTEQGDSAMYLCASSPGGRGSNEQFFGPGTRLTVL.

This sequence joins TRBV28 and TRBJ1-2, with TRBD1 identical over 7 bases. Germline lookup yields CDR1 MDHEN and CDR2 SYDVKM. Unmatched junction bases numbered 14, after V lost 0 bases and J lost 4 bases. CDR3 length equals 18 residues. The CDR3 sequence is CASSLWLIRADRSYGYTF. The CDR3 region has the DNA TGTGCCAGCAGTTTATGGCTAATAAGAGCGGACAGGTCCTATGGCTACACCTTC.

The chain uses TRBV4-3 and TRBJ2-7; 7 positions agree with TRBD2. V lost 4 bases, J lost 0 bases, and 6 bases stayed unmatched. Germline values: CDR1 LGHNA, CDR2 YSLEER. The CDR3 has 15 amino acids. The CDR3 is CASSPQRDTSYEQYF. CDR3 nucleotide sequence: TGCGCCAGCAGCCCCCAGCGGGATACCTCCTACGAGCAGTACTTC.

V and J are TRBV28 and TRBJ2-7; 9 bases map to TRBD2. The CDR3 sequence is 16 residues long. V gave up 2 bases and J gave up 0 bases; unmatched junction bases: 5. The germline CDR1 and CDR2 sequences are MDHEN and SYDVKM. The chain's CDR3 is CASSLGGSGSSYEQYF. CDR3 coding DNA: TGTGCCAGCAGTTTAGGGGGTAGCGGGAGCTCCTACGAGCAGTACTTC.

This clone was observed a few times. This rearrangement joins TRBV28 to TRBJ2-2; D not resolved. Germline CDR1 reads MDHEN; CDR2 reads SYDVKM. CDR3 length: 12 residues. V dropped 5 bases and J dropped 7 bases, with 8 bases sitting between them. The CDR3 sequence: CASSHLDGELFF. Written as DNA, the CDR3 is TGTGCCAGCAGTCATCTAGACGGGGAGCTGTTTTTT.

The rearrangement uses TRBV27 and TRBJ2-7; 7 bases agree with TRBD2. CDR1 and CDR2 (germline): MNHEY, SMNVEV (reference sequence). CDR3 size: 12 residues. The V segment lost 5 bases and the J segment 5 bases; nucleotides outside the gene matches: 3. In DNA, the CDR3 is TGTGCCAGCAGTCCACGGGGGGACGAGCAGTACTTC. This codes for CASSPRGDEQYF.

About this clone: Within the sample, other DNA sequences also encode this same CDR3. The rearrangement uses TRBV7-9 and TRBJ1-2; D remains unclear. Looked up from germline, CDR1 is SEHNR and CDR2 is FQNEAQ (reference sequence). V lost 1 base and J 4 bases, leaving 7 bases between the germline ends. CDR3 length: 13 amino acids. In DNA, the CDR3 is TGTGCCAGCAGCTTAGAGTCAGGCTATGGCTACACCTTC. This translates into CASSLESGYGYTF.